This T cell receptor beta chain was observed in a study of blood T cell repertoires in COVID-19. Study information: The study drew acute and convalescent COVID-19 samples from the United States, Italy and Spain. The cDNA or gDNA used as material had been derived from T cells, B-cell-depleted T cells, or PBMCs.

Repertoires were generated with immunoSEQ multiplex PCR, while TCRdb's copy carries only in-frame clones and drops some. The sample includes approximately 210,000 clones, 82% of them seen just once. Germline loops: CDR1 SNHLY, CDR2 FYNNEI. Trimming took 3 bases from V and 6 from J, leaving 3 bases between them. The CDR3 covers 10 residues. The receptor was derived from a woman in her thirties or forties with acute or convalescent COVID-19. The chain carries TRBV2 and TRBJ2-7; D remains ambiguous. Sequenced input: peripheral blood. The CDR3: CASSDREQYF. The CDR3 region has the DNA TGTGCCAGCAGTGACCGCGAGCAGTACTTC.